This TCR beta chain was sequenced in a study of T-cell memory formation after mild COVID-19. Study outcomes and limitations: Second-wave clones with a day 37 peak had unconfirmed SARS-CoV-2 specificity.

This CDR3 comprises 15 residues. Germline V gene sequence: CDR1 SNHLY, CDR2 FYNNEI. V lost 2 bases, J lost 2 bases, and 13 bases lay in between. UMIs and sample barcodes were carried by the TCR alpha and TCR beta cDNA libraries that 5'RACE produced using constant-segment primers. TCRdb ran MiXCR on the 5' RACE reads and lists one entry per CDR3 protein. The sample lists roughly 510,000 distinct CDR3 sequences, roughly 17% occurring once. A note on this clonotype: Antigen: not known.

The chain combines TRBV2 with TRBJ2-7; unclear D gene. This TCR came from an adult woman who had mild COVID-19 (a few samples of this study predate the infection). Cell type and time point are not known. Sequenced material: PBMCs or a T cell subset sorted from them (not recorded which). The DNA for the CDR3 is TGTGCCAGCAGTGAATTAGTGGATACCACCTACGAGCAGTACTTC. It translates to CASSELVDTTYEQYF.